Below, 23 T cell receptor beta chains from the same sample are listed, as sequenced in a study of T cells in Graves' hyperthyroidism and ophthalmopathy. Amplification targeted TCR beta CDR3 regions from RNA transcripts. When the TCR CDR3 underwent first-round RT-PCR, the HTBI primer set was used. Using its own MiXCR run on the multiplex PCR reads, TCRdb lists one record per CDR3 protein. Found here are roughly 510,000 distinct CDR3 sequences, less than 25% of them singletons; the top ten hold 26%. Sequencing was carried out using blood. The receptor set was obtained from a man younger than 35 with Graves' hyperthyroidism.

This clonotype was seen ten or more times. The CDR3 spells CASMGTANTGELFF. The DNA of the CDR3 is TGTGCCAGCATGGGGACAGCGAACACCGGGGAGCTGTTTTTT. The J gene is TRBJ2-2, the V gene TRBV2; 7 bases agree with TRBD1. The length of the CDR3 is 14 residues. Germline values: CDR1 SNHLY, CDR2 FYNNEI. The V segment lost 7 bases and the J segment 0 bases; nucleotides outside the gene matches: 2. The whole variable domain, remainder taken from reference TRBV2 and TRBJ2-2, is EPEVTQTPSHQVTQMGQEVILRCVPISNHLYFYWYRQILGQKVEFLVSFYNNEISEKSEIFDDQFSVERPDGSNFTLKIRSTKLEDSAMYFCASMGTANTGELFFGEGSRLTVL.

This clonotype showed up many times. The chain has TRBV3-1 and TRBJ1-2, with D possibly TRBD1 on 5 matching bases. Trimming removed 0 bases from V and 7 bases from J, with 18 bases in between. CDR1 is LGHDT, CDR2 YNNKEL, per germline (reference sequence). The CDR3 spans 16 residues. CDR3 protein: CASSQDHRLGFVGYTF. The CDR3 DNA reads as TGTGCCAGCAGCCAAGATCACAGGTTGGGGTTTGTTGGCTACACCTTC.

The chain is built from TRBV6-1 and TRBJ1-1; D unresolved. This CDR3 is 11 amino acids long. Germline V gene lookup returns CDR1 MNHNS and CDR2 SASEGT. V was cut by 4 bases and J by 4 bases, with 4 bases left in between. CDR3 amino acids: CASSVATEAFF. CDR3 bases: TGTGCCAGCAGTGTTGCCACTGAAGCTTTCTTT.

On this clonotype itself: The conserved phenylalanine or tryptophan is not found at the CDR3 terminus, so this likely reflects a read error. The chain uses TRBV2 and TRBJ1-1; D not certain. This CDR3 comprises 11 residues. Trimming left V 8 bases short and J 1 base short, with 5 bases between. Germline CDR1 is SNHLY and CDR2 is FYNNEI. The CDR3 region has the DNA TGTGCCAGCCAACGGAACACTGAAGCTTTCTAT. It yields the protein CASQRNTEAFY.

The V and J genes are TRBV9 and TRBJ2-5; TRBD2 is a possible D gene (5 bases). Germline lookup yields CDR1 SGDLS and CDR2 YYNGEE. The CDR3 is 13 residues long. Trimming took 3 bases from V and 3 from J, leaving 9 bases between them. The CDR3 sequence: CASSGPGKETQYF. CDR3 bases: TGTGCCAGCAGCGGCCCGGGAAAAGAGACCCAGTACTTC.

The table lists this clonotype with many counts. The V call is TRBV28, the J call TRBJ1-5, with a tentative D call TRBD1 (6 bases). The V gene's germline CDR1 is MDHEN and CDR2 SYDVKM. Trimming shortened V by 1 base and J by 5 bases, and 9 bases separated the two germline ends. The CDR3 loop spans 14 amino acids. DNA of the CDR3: TGTGCCAGCAGTTTATCAGGGGTCCATCAGCCCCAGCATTTT. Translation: CASSLSGVHQPQHF.

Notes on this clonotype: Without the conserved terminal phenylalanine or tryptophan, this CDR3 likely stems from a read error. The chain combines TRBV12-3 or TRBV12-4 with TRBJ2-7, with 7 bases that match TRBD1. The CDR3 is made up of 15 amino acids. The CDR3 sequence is CASSRADRDSYGQYS. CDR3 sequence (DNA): TGTGCCAGCAGTCGCGCTGACAGGGATTCCTACGGGCAGTACTCC.

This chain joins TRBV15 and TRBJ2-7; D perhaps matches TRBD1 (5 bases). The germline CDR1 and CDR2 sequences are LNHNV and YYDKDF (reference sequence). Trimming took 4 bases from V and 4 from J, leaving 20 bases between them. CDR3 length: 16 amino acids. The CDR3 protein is CATSKGVDGKRYEQYF. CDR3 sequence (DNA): TGTGCCACCAGCAAAGGGGTGGACGGCAAACGTTACGAGCAGTACTTC.

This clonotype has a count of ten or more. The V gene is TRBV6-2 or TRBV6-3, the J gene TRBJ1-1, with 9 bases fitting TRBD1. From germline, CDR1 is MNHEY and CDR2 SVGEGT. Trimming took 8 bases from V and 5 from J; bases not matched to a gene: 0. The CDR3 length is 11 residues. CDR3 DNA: TGTGCCAGCGGACAGGGGACTGAAGCTTTCTTT. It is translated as CASGQGTEAFF.

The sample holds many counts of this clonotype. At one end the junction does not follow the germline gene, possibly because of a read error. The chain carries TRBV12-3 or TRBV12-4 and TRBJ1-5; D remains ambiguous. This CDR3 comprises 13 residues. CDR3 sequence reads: CASSLGLGQPQHF. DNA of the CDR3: TGTGCCAGCAGCTTAGGCCTTGGGCAGCCCCAGCATTTT.

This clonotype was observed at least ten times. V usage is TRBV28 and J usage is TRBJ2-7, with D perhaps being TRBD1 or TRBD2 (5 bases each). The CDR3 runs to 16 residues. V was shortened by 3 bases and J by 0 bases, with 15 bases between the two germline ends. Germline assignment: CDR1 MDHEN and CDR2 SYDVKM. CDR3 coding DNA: TGTGCCAGCAGTTTTGACCTCCCAGGGAGCTCCTACGAGCAGTACTTC. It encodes CASSFDLPGSSYEQYF. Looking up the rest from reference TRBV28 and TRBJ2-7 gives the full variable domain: DVKVTQSSRYLVKRTGEKVFLECVQDMDHENMFWYRQDPGLGLRLIYFSYDVKMKEKGDIPEGYSVSREKKERFSLILESASTNQTSMYLCASSFDLPGSSYEQYFGPGTRLTVT.

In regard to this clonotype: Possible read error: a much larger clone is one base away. The CDR3: CASKGQDTNGYSF. CDR3 nucleotides: TGCGCCAGCAAGGGACAGGACACCAATGGCTACAGCTTC. This chain uses TRBV5-1 with TRBJ1-2, with 8 bases aligning to TRBD1. The CDR3 runs 13 residues. The germline CDR1 and CDR2 sequences are SGHRS and YFSETQ.

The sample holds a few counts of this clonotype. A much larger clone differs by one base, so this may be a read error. The CDR3 sequence is CASSLDGEAFF. The CDR3 nucleotides read TGTGCCAGCAGTTTGGACGGCGAAGCTTTCTTT. V is TRBV28 and J is TRBJ1-1; D unclear. The germline V gene has CDR1 MDHEN and CDR2 SYDVKM. V gave up 3 bases and J gave up 8 bases, with 7 bases separating them. The CDR3 runs 11 residues.

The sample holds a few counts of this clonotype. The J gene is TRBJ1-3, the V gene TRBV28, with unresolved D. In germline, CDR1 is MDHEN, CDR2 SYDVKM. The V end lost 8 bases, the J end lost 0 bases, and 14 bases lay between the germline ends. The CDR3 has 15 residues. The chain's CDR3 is CASALPSDSGNTIYF. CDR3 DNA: TGTGCCAGCGCCCTGCCGAGTGACTCTGGAAACACCATATATTTT.

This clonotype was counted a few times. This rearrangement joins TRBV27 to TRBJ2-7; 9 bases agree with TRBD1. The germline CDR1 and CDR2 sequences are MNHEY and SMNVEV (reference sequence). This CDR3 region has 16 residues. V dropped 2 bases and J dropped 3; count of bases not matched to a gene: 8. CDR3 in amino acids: CASSLIAGTGYYEQYF. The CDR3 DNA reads TGTGCCAGCAGTTTAATCGCCGGGACAGGGTACTACGAGCAGTACTTC.

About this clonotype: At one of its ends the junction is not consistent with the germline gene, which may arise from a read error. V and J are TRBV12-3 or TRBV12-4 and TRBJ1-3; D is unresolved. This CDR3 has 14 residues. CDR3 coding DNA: TGTGCCAGCAGTCGGACGGGCTCTGGAGACACCATATATTTT. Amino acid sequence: CASSRTGSGDTIYF.

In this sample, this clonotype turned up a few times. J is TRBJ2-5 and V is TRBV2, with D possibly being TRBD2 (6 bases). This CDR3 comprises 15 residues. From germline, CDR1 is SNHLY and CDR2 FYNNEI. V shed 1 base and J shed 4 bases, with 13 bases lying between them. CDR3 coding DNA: TGTGCCAGCAGTGAAGGACGGCGGGGCGGAGAGACCCAGTACTTC. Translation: CASSEGRRGGETQYF.

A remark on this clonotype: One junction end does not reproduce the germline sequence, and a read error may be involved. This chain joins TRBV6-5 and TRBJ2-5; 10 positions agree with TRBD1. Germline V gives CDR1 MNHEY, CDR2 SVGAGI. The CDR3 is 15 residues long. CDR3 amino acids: CVSSYWTGGDETEYF. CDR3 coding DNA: TGTGTCAGCAGTTACTGGACAGGGGGAGACGAGACCGAGTACTTC.

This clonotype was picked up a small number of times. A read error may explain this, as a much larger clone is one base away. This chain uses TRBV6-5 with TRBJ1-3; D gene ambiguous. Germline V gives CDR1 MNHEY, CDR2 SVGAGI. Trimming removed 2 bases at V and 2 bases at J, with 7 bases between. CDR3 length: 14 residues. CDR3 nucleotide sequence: TGTGCCAGCAGTTACGGGAGGGCTGGAAACACCATATATTTT. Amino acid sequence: CASSYGRAGNTIYF.

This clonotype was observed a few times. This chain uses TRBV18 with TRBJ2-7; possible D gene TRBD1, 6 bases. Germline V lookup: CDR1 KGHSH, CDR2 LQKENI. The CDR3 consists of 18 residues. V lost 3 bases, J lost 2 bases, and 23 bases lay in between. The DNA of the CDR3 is TGTGCCAGCTCACCCGGCAGGGGCGGAACACCAACTGCCTACGAGCAGTACTTC. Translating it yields CASSPGRGGTPTAYEQYF.

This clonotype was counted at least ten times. CDR3 sequence (DNA): TGTGCCAGCAGGATCGGGCAGTTGAACACTGAAGCTTTCTTT. Residues: CASRIGQLNTEAFF. The chain uses TRBV6-1 and TRBJ1-1; D remains unclear. CDR1 is MNHNS, CDR2 SASEGT, per germline. This CDR3 region has 14 residues. V was cut by 6 bases and J by 0 bases, with 11 bases left in between.

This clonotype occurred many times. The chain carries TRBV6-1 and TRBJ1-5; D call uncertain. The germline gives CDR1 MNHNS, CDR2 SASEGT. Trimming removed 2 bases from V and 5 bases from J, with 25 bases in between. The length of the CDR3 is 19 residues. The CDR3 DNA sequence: TGTGCCAGCAGTGAAAGTGAGGTAATTCGCCTCCCCAGAGATCAGCCCCAGCATTTT. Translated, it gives CASSESEVIRLPRDQPQHF.

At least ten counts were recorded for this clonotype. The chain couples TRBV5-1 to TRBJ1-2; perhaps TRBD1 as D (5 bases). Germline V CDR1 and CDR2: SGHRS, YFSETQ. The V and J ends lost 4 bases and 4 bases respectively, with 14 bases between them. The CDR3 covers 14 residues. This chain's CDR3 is CASSPPGRAYGYTF. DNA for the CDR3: TGCGCCAGCAGCCCCCCGGGACGGGCCTATGGCTACACCTTC.